The rows below give T cell receptor beta chains drawn from one sample of a study of T cells in Graves' hyperthyroidism and ophthalmopathy. From the multiplex PCR reads, TCRdb called clonotypes with MiXCR, one entry per CDR3 protein. The sample yields fewer than 350,000 distinct CDR3 sequences, 18% seen once. Sequencing input: blood. Every receptor here comes from a woman in her forties or fifties with Graves' hyperthyroidism. CDR3s include the opening cysteine and the closing phenylalanine or tryptophan. Rows give clone size only sometimes, using once, few, many, or a class for an expanded clone.

clone size | J gene | V gene | CDR3 protein
many | TRBJ1-1 | TRBV30 | CAWRQVNTEAFF
. | TRBJ2-7 | TRBV5-1 | CASSLEGQGGEQYF
many | TRBJ2-2 | TRBV10-1 | CASSAWTGAANTGELFF
many | TRBJ2-7 | TRBV20-1 | CSARREDDPFEQYF
. | TRBJ2-2 | TRBV12-3/TRBV12-4 | CASSPRLAGNTGELFF
. | TRBJ2-2 | TRBV19 | CASSIFPGLLAGELFF
many | TRBJ2-3 | TRBV7-2 | CASSFFPGTGVVDTQYF
few | TRBJ1-4 | TRBV12-3/TRBV12-4 | CASSFGGAEKLFF
. | TRBJ1-5 | TRBV5-1 | CASTGDRGGGNQPQHF
once | TRBJ2-3 | TRBV7-8 | CASNTGTSGESTDTQYF
many | TRBJ2-5 | TRBV12-3/TRBV12-4 | CASSFGRSGTQYF
many | TRBJ2-6 | TRBV11-2 | CASSLPRSGANVLTF
many | TRBJ1-2 | TRBV20-1 | CSARDPVINYGYTF
. | TRBJ2-1 | TRBV10-2 | CASSDSLARNEQFF
. | TRBJ1-2 | TRBV15 | CATSRDRGTGGYTF